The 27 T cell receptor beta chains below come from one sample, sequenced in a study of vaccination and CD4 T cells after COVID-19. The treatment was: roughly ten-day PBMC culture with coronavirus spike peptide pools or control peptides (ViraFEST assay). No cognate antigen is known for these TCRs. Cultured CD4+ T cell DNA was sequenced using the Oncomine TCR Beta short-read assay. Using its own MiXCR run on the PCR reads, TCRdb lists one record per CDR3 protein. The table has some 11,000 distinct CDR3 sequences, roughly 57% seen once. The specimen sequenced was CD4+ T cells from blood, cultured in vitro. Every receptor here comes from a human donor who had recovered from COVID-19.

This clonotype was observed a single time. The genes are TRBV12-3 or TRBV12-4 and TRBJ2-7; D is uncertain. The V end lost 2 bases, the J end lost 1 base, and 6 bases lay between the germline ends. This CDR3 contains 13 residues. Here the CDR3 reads CASSLLRSYEQYF. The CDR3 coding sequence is TGTGCCAGCAGTTTATTGAGATCCTACGAGCAGTACTTC.

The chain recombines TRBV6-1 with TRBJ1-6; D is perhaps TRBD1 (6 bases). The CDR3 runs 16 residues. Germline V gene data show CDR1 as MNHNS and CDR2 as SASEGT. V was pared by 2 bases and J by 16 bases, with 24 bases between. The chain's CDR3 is CASSEIMGQSSPSLHF. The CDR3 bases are TGTGCCAGCAGTGAAATCATGGGACAAAGTTCGCCCTCGCTCCACTTT.

CDR3 coding DNA: TGCAGTGCTCGGGACATCGTCTATGGCTACACCTTC. This gives the protein CSARDIVYGYTF. V usage is TRBV20-1 and J usage is TRBJ1-2; D is perhaps TRBD1 (6 bases). The CDR3 length is 12 residues. V gave up 5 bases and J gave up 4 bases, with 11 bases separating them. Germline V CDR1 and CDR2: DFQATT, SNEGSKA (reference sequence).

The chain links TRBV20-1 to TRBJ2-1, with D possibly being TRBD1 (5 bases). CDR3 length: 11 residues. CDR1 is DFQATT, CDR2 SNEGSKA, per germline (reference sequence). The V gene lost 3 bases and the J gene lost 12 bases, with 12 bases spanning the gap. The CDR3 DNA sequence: TGCAGTGCTAGTTTACAGGTTGGGCAGTTCTTC. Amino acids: CSASLQVGQFF.

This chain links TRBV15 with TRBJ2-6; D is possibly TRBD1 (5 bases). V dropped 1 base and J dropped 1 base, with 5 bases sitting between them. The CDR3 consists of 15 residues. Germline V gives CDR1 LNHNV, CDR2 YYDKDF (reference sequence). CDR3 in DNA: TGTGCCACCAGCAGAGGACAGTCTGGGGCCAACGTCCTGACTTTC. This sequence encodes CATSRGQSGANVLTF.

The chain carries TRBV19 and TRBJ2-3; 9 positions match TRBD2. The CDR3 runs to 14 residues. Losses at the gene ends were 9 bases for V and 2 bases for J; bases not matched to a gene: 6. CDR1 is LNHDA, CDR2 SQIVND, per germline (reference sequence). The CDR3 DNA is TGTGCCAGGCGGGGGGGGCGCGCCACAGATACGCAGTATTTT. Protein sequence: CARRGGRATDTQYF.

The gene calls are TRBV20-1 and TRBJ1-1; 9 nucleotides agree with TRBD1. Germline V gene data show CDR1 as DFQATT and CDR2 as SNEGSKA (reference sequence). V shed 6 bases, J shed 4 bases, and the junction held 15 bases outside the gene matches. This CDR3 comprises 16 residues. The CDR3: CSAQKAGTGFGTEAFF. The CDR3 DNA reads TGCAGTGCCCAAAAGGCCGGGACAGGGTTTGGCACTGAAGCTTTCTTT.

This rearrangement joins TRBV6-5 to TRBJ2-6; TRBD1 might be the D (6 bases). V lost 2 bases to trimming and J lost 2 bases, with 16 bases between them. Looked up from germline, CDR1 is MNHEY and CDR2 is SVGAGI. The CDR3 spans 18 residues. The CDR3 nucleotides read TGTGCCAGCAGTTACGGGGGCGACGAGCTACCTGGGGCCAACGTCCTGACTTTC. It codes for CASSYGGDELPGANVLTF.

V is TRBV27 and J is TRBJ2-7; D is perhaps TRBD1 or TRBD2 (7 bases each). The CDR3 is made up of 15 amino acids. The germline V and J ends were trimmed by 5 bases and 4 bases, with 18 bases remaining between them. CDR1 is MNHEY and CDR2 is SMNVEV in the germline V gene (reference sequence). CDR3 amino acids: CASSPREGARYEQYF. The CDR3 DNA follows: TGTGCCAGCAGTCCGAGGGAGGGGGCGCGGTACGAGCAGTACTTC.

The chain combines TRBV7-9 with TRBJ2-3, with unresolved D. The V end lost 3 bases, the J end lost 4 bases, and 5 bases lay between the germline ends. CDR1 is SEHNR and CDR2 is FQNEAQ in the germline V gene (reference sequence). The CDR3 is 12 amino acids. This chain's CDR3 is CASSFLSDTQYF. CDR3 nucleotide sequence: TGTGCCAGCAGCTTTCTCTCAGATACGCAGTATTTT.

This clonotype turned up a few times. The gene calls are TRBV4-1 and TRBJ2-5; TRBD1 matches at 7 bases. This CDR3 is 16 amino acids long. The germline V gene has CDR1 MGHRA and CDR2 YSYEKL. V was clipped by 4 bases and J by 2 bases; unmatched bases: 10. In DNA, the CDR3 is TGCGCCAGCAGCCCAGGGGAGACAGGGCTACAAGAGACCCAGTACTTC. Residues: CASSPGETGLQETQYF.

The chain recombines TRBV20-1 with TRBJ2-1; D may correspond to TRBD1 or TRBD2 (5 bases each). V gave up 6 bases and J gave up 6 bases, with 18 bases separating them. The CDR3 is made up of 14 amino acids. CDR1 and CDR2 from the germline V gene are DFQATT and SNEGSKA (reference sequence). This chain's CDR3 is CSAPGGQMFNEQFF. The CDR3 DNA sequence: TGCAGTGCCCCTGGGGGTCAAATGTTCAATGAGCAGTTCTTC.

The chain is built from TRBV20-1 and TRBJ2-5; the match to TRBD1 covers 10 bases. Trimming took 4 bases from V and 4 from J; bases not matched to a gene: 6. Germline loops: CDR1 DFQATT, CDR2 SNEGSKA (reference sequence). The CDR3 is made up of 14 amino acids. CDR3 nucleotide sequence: TGCAGTGCTACCCTGACAGGGGGCGGAGAGACCCAGTACTTC. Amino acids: CSATLTGGGETQYF.

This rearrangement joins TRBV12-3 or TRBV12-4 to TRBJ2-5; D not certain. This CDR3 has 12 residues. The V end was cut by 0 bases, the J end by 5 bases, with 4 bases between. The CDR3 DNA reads TGTGCCAGCAGTTTAGCGCCGGAGACCCAGTACTTC. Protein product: CASSLAPETQYF.

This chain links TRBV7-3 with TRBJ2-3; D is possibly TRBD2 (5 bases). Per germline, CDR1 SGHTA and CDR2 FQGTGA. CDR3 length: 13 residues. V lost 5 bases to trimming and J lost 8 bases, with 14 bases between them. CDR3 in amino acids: CASSPFPGSTQYF. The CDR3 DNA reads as TGTGCCAGCAGCCCGTTCCCGGGGAGTACGCAGTATTTT. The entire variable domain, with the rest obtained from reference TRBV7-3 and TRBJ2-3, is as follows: GAGVSQTPSNKVTEKGKYVELRCDPISGHTALYWYRQSLGQGPEFLIYFQGTGAADDSGLPNDRFFAVRPEGSVSTLKIQRTERGDSAVYLCASSPFPGSTQYFGPGTRLTVL.

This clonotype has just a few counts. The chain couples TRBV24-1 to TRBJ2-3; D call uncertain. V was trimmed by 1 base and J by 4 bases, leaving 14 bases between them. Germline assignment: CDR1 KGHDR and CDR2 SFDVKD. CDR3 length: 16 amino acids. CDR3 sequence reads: CATSDLTSSPPDTQYF. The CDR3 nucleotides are TGTGCCACCAGTGATTTAACGTCATCTCCCCCAGATACGCAGTATTTT.

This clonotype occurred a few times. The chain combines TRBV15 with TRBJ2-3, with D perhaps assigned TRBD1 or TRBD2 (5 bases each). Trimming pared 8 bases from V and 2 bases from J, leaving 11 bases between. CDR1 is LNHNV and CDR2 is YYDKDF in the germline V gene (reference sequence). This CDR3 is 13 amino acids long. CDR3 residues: CATGASFTDTQYF. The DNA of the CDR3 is TGTGCCACCGGGGCTAGCTTCACAGATACGCAGTATTTT.

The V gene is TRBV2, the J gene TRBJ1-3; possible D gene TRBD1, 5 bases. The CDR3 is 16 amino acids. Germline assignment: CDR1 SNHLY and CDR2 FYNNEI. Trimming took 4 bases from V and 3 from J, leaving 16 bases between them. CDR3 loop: CASSAVRGFGGNTIYF. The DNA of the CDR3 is TGTGCCAGCAGTGCGGTTAGGGGCTTTGGTGGAAACACCATATATTTT.

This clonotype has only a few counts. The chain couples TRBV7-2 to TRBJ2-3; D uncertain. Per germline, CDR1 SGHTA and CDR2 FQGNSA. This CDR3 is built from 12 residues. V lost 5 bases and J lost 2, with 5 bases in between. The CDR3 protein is CASSEITDTQYF. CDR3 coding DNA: TGTGCCAGCAGCGAAATCACAGATACGCAGTATTTT.

This chain's CDR3 is CSATHGGPNTGELFF. CDR3 DNA sequence: TGCAGTGCAACACACGGGGGACCGAACACCGGGGAGCTGTTTTTT. The gene calls are TRBV20-1 and TRBJ2-2, with a tentative D call TRBD2 (6 bases). CDR3 size: 15 residues. CDR1 and CDR2 (germline): DFQATT, SNEGSKA (reference sequence). Trimming pared 6 bases from V and 0 bases from J, leaving 14 bases between.

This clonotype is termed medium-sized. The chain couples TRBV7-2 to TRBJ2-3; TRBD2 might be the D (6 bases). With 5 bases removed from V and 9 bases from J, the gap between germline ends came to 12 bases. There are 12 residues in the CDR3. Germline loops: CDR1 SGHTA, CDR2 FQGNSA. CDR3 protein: CASSRPGETQYF. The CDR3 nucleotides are TGTGCCAGCAGCCGCCCGGGAGAGACGCAGTATTTT.

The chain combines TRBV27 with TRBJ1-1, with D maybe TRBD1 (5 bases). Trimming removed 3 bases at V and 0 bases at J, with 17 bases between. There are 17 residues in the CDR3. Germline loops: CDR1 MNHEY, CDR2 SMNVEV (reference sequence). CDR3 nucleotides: TGTGCCAGCAGTTTTGGTCGGGACGGAACATTGAACACTGAAGCTTTCTTT. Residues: CASSFGRDGTLNTEAFF.

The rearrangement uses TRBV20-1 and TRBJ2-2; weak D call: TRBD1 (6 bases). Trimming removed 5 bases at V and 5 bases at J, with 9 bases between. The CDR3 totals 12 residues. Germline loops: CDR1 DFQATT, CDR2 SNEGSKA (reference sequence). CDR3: CSAAQGTGELFF. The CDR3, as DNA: TGCAGTGCTGCACAGGGAACCGGGGAGCTGTTTTTT.

CDR3 protein: CSARPHGYGPGELFF. The CDR3 nucleotides are TGCAGTGCTAGACCTCACGGGTACGGCCCCGGGGAGCTGTTTTTT. The chain combines TRBV20-1 with TRBJ2-2; D call uncertain. From germline, CDR1 is DFQATT and CDR2 SNEGSKA (reference sequence). Trimming took off 2 bases at V and 6 bases at J, with 16 bases between the two ends. CDR3 size: 15 residues.

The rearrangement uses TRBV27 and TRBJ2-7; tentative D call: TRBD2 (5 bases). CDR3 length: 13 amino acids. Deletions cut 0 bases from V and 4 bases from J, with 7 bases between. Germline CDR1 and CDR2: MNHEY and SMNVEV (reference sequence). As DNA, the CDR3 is TGTGCCAGCAGTTTATCGTGGGAGTACGAGCAGTACTTC. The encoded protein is CASSLSWEYEQYF.

The CDR3 region is CASSIIGGNYEQYF. The CDR3 DNA follows: TGTGCCAGTAGTATAATCGGCGGTAACTACGAGCAGTACTTC. The chain recombines TRBV19 with TRBJ2-7, with D unresolved. V was cut by 2 bases and J by 3 bases, with 11 bases left in between. The germline CDR1 and CDR2 sequences are LNHDA and SQIVND (reference sequence). The CDR3 consists of 14 residues.

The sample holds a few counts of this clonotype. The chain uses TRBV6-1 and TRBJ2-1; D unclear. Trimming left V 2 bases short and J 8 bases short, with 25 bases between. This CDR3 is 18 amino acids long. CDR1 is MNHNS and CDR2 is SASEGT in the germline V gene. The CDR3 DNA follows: TGTGCCAGCAGTGAACGGGCCTTTACACCTTCTACTTACGATGAGCAGTTCTTC. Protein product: CASSERAFTPSTYDEQFF.